This T cell receptor beta chain was recovered during a study of Graves' ophthalmopathy and Graves' hyperthyroidism. Overall study results and limits: The model predicted ophthalmopathy progression with 60% to 71% sensitivity and approximately 72% specificity.

For this clonotype: Its antigen is unidentified. A much bigger clone sits one base away, suggesting this may be a read error.

Amplified material comprised TCR beta CDR3 regions derived from RNA transcripts. The first-round RT-PCR employed HTBI primers together with the Qiagen OneStep RT-PCR kit. A multiplex PCR was then performed as the second round. TCRdb reanalysed the multiplex PCR reads using MiXCR and keeps one entry per CDR3 protein. The sample has roughly 1.1 million distinct CDR3 sequences; less than 45% are singletons. The length of the CDR3 is 14 residues. This rearrangement joins TRBV12-1 to TRBJ1-6. TRBV12-1 is an annotated pseudogene. The clonotype comes from an adult man with Graves' hyperthyroidism. The source material was peripheral blood or thyroid tissue (not recorded which). DNA for the CDR3: TGTGCCAGCAGCTTTTGGGCTATTGATTCACCCCTCCACTTT. Protein product: CASSFWAIDSPLHF.